This paragraph covers one T cell receptor beta chain sequence. Its antigen is still unknown. Base quality data are lacking; no much larger clone is found one base away. The sample originates from a study of blood T cell repertoires in COVID-19 (dated by TCRdb to about 2020). Background on the whole study: The collaborator samples originated in the United States, Italy and Spain and spanned the acute and convalescent phases of COVID-19. The material from the prospective study consisted of cDNA or gDNA derived from T cells, B-cell-depleted T cells, or PBMCs. Deeply sampled blood TCRbeta repertoires from subjects exposed to, actively infected with, or recovered from COVID-19 were included in the dataset. A freely available public database, intended as a resource for researchers studying the immune response to SARS-CoV-2, is where the repertoires were released. The samples were drawn from two sources: the first 160 participants of the ongoing ImmuneRACE study, and 1,254 subjects contributed by 6 global collaborators. The sample metadata nearly always contained a de-identified subject ID, COVID-19 status, age in years and sex. Where HLA class I and class II types were available, the types were taken from metadata supplied by the sample provider, not from assay-based typing.

The immunoSEQ Assay, a bias-controlled multiplex PCR, was used to amplify TCRbeta CDR3 regions from genomic DNA. In the authors' own workflow: The number of nucleated cells in each sample was estimated from the amplification of reference gene primers within the assay. Sequence reads were collapsed and filtered to measure the absolute abundance of every unique TCRbeta CDR3 rearrangement. For each sample, productive Simpson clonality was calculated as the square root of Simpson's diversity index across productive rearrangements. Entries here come from immuneACCESS through TCRdb and include only in-frame sequences with V and J called. Some clones fail to appear in such tables; in the studies checked, an unresolved V gene covers under half of the shortfall, and the cause of the remainder is unknown. V, J and clone size were drawn from that table, and D and trimming were deduced from the DNA. Across this sample there are about 200,000 clones, with around 83% seen only once. The ten biggest clones cover around 8% of the sample.

One collaborating source in Seattle enrolled patients during active infection and followed them longitudinally through the course of disease. Whole blood was collected in K2EDTA tubes by collaborating institutions according to the institutions' own protocols. For TCRbeta analysis, collaborator samples were shipped as frozen whole blood, as isolated PBMCs, or as DNA extracted from either sample type. Findings and caveats that apply to the study as a whole: How much clinical and demographic metadata was included differed by source and by participant, and the metadata was provided uncurated.

The TCR sequence derives from a woman of 80 years or more with COVID-19, enrolled during active disease. Source material: peripheral blood.

The CDR3 is CASSQSDRKAGYTF. At the DNA level, the sequence is TGTGCCAGCAGCCAATCGGACAGGAAGGCTGGCTACACCTTC. The rearrangement combines TRBV4-2 with TRBJ1-2; 7 central bases correspond to TRBD1. The germline V gene provides CDR1 LGHNA and CDR2 YNFKEQ. Spanning cysteine to phenylalanine, the CDR3 consists of 14 amino acids. Only CDR3 DNA remains: 42 bases, in frame from the first base. Trimming leaves V shorter by 2 bases and J shorter by 7 bases, with the junction holding 7 bases beyond the gene matches.